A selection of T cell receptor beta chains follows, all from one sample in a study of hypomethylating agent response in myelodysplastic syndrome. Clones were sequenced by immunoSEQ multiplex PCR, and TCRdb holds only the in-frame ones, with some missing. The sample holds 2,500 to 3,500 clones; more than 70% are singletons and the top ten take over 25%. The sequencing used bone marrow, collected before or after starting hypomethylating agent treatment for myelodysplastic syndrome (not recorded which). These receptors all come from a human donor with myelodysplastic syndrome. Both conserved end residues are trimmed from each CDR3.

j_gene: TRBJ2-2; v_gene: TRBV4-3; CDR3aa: ASSQDGGGELF
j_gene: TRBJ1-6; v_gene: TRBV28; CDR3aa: ASSLGDSPLH
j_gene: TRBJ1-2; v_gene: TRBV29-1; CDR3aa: SVGDSSPPYGYT
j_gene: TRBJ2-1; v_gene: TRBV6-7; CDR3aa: ASSYYSTGPQIYNEQF
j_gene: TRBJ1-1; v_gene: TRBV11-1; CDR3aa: ASSWGGWSQGGSEAF
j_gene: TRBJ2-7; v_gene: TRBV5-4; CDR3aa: ASSLDIAYEQY
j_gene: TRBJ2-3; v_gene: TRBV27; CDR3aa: ASSPGLSTDTQY
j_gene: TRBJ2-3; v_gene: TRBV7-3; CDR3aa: ASSFGTSGSSTDTQY
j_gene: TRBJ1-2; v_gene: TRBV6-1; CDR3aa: ASSEGAYGYT
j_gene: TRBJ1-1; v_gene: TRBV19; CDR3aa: ASADTLNTEAF
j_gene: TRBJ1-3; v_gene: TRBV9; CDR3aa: ASSVVGDTRSSGNTIY
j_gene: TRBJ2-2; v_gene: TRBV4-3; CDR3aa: ASSRNRQGGTGELF
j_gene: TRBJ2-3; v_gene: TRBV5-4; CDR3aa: ASSLGGSTDTQY
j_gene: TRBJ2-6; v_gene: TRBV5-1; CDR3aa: ASSLTGIEAGANVLT
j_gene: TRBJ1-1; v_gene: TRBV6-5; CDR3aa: ASSINTEAF
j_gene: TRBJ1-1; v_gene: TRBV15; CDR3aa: ATSRPPGQGSTEAF
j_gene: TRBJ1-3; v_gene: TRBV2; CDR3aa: ASSVEGYSGNTIY
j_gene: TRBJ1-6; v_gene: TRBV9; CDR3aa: ASSANNSPLH
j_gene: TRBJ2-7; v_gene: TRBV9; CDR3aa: ASSVGGDSSYEQY
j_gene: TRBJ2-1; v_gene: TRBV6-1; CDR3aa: ASSEISGRYNEQF
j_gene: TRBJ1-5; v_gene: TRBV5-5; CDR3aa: ASSPERWGNQPQH
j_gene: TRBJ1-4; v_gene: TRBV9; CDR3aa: ASSVGALQGGSEKLF
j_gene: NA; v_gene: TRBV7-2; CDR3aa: ASSLGGGSTGPEQY
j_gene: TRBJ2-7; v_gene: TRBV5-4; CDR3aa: ASSADTWQGRSDEQY
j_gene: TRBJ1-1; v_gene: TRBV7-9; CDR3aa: ASSLAPSPDRGEAF
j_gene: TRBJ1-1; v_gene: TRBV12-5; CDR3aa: ASGTGPGTEAF
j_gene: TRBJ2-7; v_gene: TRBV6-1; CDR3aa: ASSESTGTSGRASEQY
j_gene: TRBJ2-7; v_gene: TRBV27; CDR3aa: ASSVPGQGEDEQY
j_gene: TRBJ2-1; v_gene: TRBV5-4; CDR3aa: ASSLVGGEQF
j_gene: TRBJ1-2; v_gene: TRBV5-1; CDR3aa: ASSEGRGDVDYGYT
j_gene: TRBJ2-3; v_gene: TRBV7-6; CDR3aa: ASSPGTVGGDTQY
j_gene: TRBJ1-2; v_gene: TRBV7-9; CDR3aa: ASSLQGYGYT
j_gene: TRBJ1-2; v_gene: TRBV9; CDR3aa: ASSAGQGSSGYT
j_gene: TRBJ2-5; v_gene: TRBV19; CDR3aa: ASSESAGVETQY
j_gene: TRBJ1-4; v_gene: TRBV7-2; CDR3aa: ASSYWTATNEKLF
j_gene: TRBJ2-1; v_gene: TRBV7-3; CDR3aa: ASSLGRDNEQF
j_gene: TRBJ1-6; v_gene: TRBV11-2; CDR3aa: ASSSRDFGNSPLH
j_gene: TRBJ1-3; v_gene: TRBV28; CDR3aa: ASSLLGGTGNTIY
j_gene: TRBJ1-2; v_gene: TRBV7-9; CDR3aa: ASSLGTPQDYGYT
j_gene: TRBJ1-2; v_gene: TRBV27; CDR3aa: ASSLTAGTGKGYT
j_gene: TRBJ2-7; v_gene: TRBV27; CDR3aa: ASSSGEVHYEQY
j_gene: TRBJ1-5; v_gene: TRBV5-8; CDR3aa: ASSLSGDQPQH
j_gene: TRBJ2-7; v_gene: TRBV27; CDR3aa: ASSLGGTPNEQY
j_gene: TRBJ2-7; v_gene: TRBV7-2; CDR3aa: ASSIAGGSYEQY
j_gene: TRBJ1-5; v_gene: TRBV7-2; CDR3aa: ASSSAAVNQPQH
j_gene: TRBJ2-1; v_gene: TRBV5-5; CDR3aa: ASSLARGAASNEQF
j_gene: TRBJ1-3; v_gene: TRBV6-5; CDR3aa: ASSYGSGHGNTIY
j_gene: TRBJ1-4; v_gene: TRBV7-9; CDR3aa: ASLPATNEKLF
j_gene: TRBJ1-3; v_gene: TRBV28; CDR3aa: ASSLWHISGNTIY
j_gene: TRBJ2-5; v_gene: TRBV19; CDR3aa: ASSTQGTETQY
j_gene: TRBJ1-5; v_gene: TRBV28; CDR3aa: ASRSRGRENQPQH
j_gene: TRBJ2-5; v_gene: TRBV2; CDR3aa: ASNQLGDQETQY
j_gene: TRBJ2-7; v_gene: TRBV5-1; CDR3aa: ASSLAGFYEQY
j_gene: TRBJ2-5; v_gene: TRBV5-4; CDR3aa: ASSLGQGRETQY
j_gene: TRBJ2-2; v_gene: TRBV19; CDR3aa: ASHLAGELF
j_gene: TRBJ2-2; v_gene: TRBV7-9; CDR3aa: ASSSPSGINTGELF
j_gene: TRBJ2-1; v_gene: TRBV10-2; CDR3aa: ASSEPGPQGLPFGEQF
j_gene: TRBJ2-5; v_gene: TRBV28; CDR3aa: ASSTAGGQETQY